Each of the 26 T cell receptor beta chains below was sequenced from the same sample in a study of T cells in localized non-small cell lung cancer. Only in-frame clones appear in the TCRdb table, and some are missing; sequencing was by immunoSEQ multiplex PCR. This sample carries roughly 38,000 clones, around 90% of them seen once, and the ten largest clones take less than 3.5%. The material sequenced was peripheral blood, taken before any cancer treatment. These receptors originate from a woman aged 35-75 years with stage I lung adenocarcinoma.

The rearrangement joins TRBV5-1 to TRBJ1-1; TRBD1 matches at 7 bases. V was pared by 4 bases and J by 3 bases, with 6 bases of the junction left unmatched. This CDR3 contains 14 residues. Germline V gives CDR1 SGHRS, CDR2 YFSETQ. The CDR3, as DNA: TGCGCCAGCAGCCCGGGGACAGCCCACACTGAAGCTTTCTTT. This translates into CASSPGTAHTEAFF.

The chain uses TRBV28 and TRBJ2-2; D is possibly TRBD2 (5 bases). Germline loops: CDR1 MDHEN, CDR2 SYDVKM. Trimming left V 3 bases short and J 0 bases short, with 11 bases between. This CDR3 is built from 16 residues. CDR3 in amino acids: CASSLGRAPNTGELFF. The CDR3 region has the DNA TGTGCCAGCAGTTTGGGGAGAGCCCCGAACACCGGGGAGCTGTTTTTT.

The J gene is TRBJ2-1, the V gene TRBV5-4, with 10 positions matching TRBD1. CDR3 size: 13 residues. Germline CDR1 is SGHNT and CDR2 is YYREEE (reference sequence). Germline trimming cut 4 bases from V and 9 bases from J; bases unmatched to any gene: 4. CDR3 residues: CASSRTGGTEQFF. The CDR3 coding sequence is TGTGCCAGCAGCCGGACAGGGGGAACTGAGCAGTTCTTC.

V is TRBV2 and J is TRBJ2-4; D possibly corresponds to TRBD2 (5 bases). The V and J ends lost 4 bases and 6 bases respectively, with 13 bases between them. This CDR3 region has 14 residues. Per germline, CDR1 SNHLY and CDR2 FYNNEI. CDR3 protein: CASSAEGGRNIQYF. The CDR3 nucleotides read TGTGCCAGCAGTGCCGAAGGAGGTAGAAACATTCAGTACTTC.

In DNA form, the CDR3 reads TGTGCCAGTAGTATAGTGGCGACAGACACTGAAGCTTTCTTT. This translates into CASSIVATDTEAFF. The rearrangement joins TRBV19 to TRBJ1-1, with D possibly TRBD1 on 5 matching bases. V was trimmed by 1 base and J by 3 bases, leaving 9 bases between them. Germline assignment: CDR1 LNHDA and CDR2 SQIVND (reference sequence). The CDR3 sequence is 14 residues long.

CDR3 coding DNA: TGTGCCAGCAGTCCCGGGACGGAAAACACTGAAGCTTTCTTT. Protein product: CASSPGTENTEAFF. V and J are TRBV28 and TRBJ1-1; tentative D call: TRBD1 (5 bases). CDR1 is MDHEN, CDR2 SYDVKM, per germline. Trimming left V 5 bases short and J 2 bases short, with 12 bases between. This CDR3 has 14 residues.

This chain uses TRBV5-6 with TRBJ2-3, with 9 bases that match TRBD2. CDR1 and CDR2 (germline): SGHDT, YYEEEE. The CDR3 consists of 14 residues. Trimming cost V 2 bases and J 5 bases; bases outside gene matches: 3. The CDR3 DNA follows: TGTGCCAGCAGCTTCCTAGCGGGACAAGATACGCAGTATTTT. Translation: CASSFLAGQDTQYF.

The rearrangement uses TRBV7-2 and TRBJ2-5, with 11 bases that match TRBD2. V gave up 5 bases and J gave up 5 bases; unmatched junction bases: 10. This CDR3 spans 16 amino acids. In germline, CDR1 is SGHTA, CDR2 FQGNSA. CDR3 residues: CASSLKMTSGKETQYF. In DNA, the CDR3 is TGTGCCAGCAGCCTAAAAATGACTAGCGGGAAGGAGACCCAGTACTTC.

This clone was recorded only once. This chain joins TRBV4-1 and TRBJ2-3; either TRBD1 or TRBD2 may supply D (5 bases each). CDR3 length: 16 amino acids. The germline V gene has CDR1 MGHRA and CDR2 YSYEKL. V shed 4 bases and J shed 2 bases, with 16 bases lying between them. This chain's CDR3 is CASSRVWGSTTDTQYF. CDR3 in DNA: TGCGCCAGCAGCCGGGTTTGGGGGAGCACCACAGATACGCAGTATTTT.

This chain connects TRBV27 to TRBJ1-5, with D hard to call. V was trimmed by 1 base and J by 5 bases, leaving 3 bases between them. Germline CDR1 MNHEY, CDR2 SMNVEV (reference sequence). The CDR3 extends over 12 amino acids. This CDR3 reads CASSLWDQPQHF. CDR3 DNA sequence: TGTGCCAGCAGTTTATGGGATCAGCCCCAGCATTTT.

The J gene is TRBJ2-3, the V gene TRBV4-2, with D possibly being TRBD2 (6 bases). CDR3 length equals 13 residues. The germline CDR1 and CDR2 sequences are LGHNA and YNFKEQ. The ends were cut back, 4 bases at V and 4 bases at J, with 9 bases in the middle. The CDR3 here is CASSPPGADTQYF. The CDR3 DNA is TGTGCCAGCAGCCCGCCGGGAGCAGATACGCAGTATTTT.

The V call is TRBV28, the J call TRBJ1-1; 7 bases agree with TRBD1. CDR3 length: 16 residues. Germline V gene lookup returns CDR1 MDHEN and CDR2 SYDVKM. V lost 3 bases, J lost 4 bases, and 11 bases stayed unmatched. CDR3 bases: TGTGCCAGCAGTTTGGGCGGGACAGAGATCTCCACTGAAGCTTTCTTT. Its protein is CASSLGGTEISTEAFF.

This clone was recorded once. J is TRBJ2-3 and V is TRBV5-5; a possible D gene is TRBD2 (5 bases). Germline CDR1 reads SGHKS; CDR2 reads YYEKEE (reference sequence). V lost 2 bases and J lost 1, with 17 bases in between. The CDR3 sequence is 17 residues long. The CDR3 loop is CASSFVGAGDGTDTQYF. In DNA, the CDR3 is TGTGCCAGCAGCTTCGTGGGAGCTGGAGATGGCACAGATACGCAGTATTTT.

CDR3 residues: CASRDRGWETQYF. The CDR3 nucleotides are TGTGCCAGCAGGGACAGGGGATGGGAGACCCAGTACTTC. The V and J genes are TRBV6-1 and TRBJ2-5; TRBD1 agrees at 9 bases. This CDR3 has 13 residues. Germline V CDR1 and CDR2: MNHNS, SASEGT. The junction had 4 bases not matched to a gene; V was cut back by 6 bases and J by 5 bases.

The V and J genes are TRBV14 and TRBJ2-1, with 10 nucleotides matching TRBD2. Germline V gene data show CDR1 as SGHDN and CDR2 as FVKESK. V was clipped by 4 bases and J by 10 bases; unmatched bases: 16. The CDR3 runs 17 residues. The CDR3 nucleotides read TGTGCCAGCAGCCCAAGCCCGGGACTAGCGTCCCGCGGGGAGCAGTTCTTC. Translated: CASSPSPGLASRGEQFF. The full variable domain, in which reference TRBV14 and TRBJ2-1 provide the parts outside the CDR3, is EAGVTQFPSHSVIEKGQTVTLRCDPISGHDNLYWYRRVMGKEIKFLLHFVKESKQDESGMPNNRFLAERTGGTYSTLKVQPAELEDSGVYFCASSPSPGLASRGEQFFGPGTRLTVL.

The chain carries TRBV5-4 and TRBJ1-2; a weak D match, TRBD1 (6 bases). V lost 0 bases and J lost 8, with 8 bases in between. This CDR3 is built from 12 residues. Germline CDR1 and CDR2: SGHNT and YYREEE (reference sequence). CDR3 coding DNA: TGTGCCAGCAGCTTGGTAGGGGGAGGCTACACCTTC. Protein sequence: CASSLVGGGYTF.

The chain combines TRBV19 with TRBJ2-7; D may be TRBD1 or TRBD2 (6 bases each). The V gene lost 5 bases and the J gene lost 7 bases, with 21 bases spanning the gap. The CDR3 has 15 amino acids. In germline, CDR1 is LNHDA, CDR2 SQIVND (reference sequence). CDR3 DNA: TGTGCCAGTAGTGAGGGGGGACATACGAACGGGGAGCAGTACTTC. Protein: CASSEGGHTNGEQYF.

The J gene is TRBJ1-5, the V gene TRBV5-1; D is unresolved. Per the germline V gene, CDR1 is SGHRS and CDR2 is YFSETQ. Trimming cost V 4 bases and J 5 bases, with 16 bases left between them. This CDR3 has 15 residues. CDR3 DNA sequence: TGCGCCAGCAGCCTGACCCCTTGGGGTGATCAGCCCCAGCATTTT. It codes for CASSLTPWGDQPQHF.

The rearrangement uses TRBV6-5 and TRBJ1-1; 11 bases are a match to TRBD1. The CDR3 is 14 amino acids. The germline V gene has CDR1 MNHEY and CDR2 SVGAGI. Trimming took 4 bases from V and 6 from J; bases not matched to a gene: 4. In DNA, the CDR3 is TGTGCCAGCAGTTCGGGACAGGGGGTCGCTGAAGCTTTCTTT. Translation: CASSSGQGVAEAFF.

The chain couples TRBV2 to TRBJ2-2; tentatively, D is TRBD1 (5 bases). V was cut by 7 bases and J by 4 bases, with 7 bases left in between. CDR1 is SNHLY, CDR2 FYNNEI, per germline. The CDR3 consists of 12 residues. The CDR3 DNA follows: TGTGCCAGCAACCAGGGCACCGGGGAGCTGTTTTTT. Translated, it gives CASNQGTGELFF.

The chain couples TRBV19 to TRBJ1-5; 9 nucleotides match TRBD1. CDR1 LNHDA and CDR2 SQIVND come from the germline V gene (reference sequence). V lost 5 bases, J lost 6 bases, and 8 bases stayed unmatched. There are 15 residues in the CDR3. This CDR3 reads CASSADRGGSQPQHF. Here the CDR3 DNA reads TGTGCCAGTAGTGCGGACAGGGGAGGGAGTCAGCCCCAGCATTTT.

CDR3 loop: CASSLNSGGGWAQYF. CDR3 bases: TGTGCCAGCAGCTTAAATTCTGGCGGTGGTTGGGCGCAGTACTTC. V gene TRBV7-8 combines with J gene TRBJ2-7, with unresolved D. The CDR3 loop spans 15 amino acids. Per germline, CDR1 SGHVS and CDR2 FQNEAQ. The V gene lost 2 bases and the J gene lost 9 bases, with 20 bases spanning the gap.

This chain connects TRBV30 to TRBJ2-7, with 9 bases lining up with TRBD1. With 0 bases clipped from V and 4 bases from J, the junction kept 4 bases outside the gene matches. The CDR3 totals 14 residues. Germline CDR1 GTSNPN, CDR2 SVGIG (reference sequence). The CDR3 DNA is TGTGCCTGGAGTGTCGGGACAGGGCAATACGAGCAGTACTTC. Translated: CAWSVGTGQYEQYF.

The sample holds a few counts of this clone. J is TRBJ1-5 and V is TRBV6-1, with D uncertain. The CDR3 sequence is 15 residues long. V was cut by 6 bases and J by 2 bases, with 14 bases left in between. The germline V gene has CDR1 MNHNS and CDR2 SASEGT. The CDR3 DNA reads TGTGCCAGCAGCCACACACGGACGGGCAATCAGCCCCAGCATTTT. Translated, it gives CASSHTRTGNQPQHF.

The chain couples TRBV5-1 to TRBJ1-1, with unresolved D. Trimming left V 1 base short and J 5 bases short, with 12 bases between. The CDR3 length is 14 residues. Germline V lookup: CDR1 SGHRS, CDR2 YFSETQ. The CDR3 DNA follows: TGCGCCAGCAGCTTGAGGGCCTCAGGAACTGAAGCTTTCTTT. It yields the protein CASSLRASGTEAFF.

This sequence joins TRBV7-2 and TRBJ1-2; D is uncertain. V was clipped by 1 base and J by 4 bases, with 7 bases between them. CDR3 length: 13 residues. Germline V gene sequence: CDR1 SGHTA, CDR2 FQGNSA. The chain's CDR3 is CASSLGWIYGYTF. CDR3 DNA sequence: TGTGCCAGCAGCTTAGGCTGGATCTATGGCTACACCTTC.